A single sample gave rise to the 8 T cell receptor beta chains below, sequenced in a study of T cell responses to AZD1222 COVID-19 vaccine. Sequencing was performed with immunoSEQ multiplex PCR; in TCRdb, only in-frame clones are kept and a portion is missing. The profile covers about 150,000 clones, with around nine tenths appearing a single time and approximately 3.8% taken by the ten largest. The sequencing here drew on peripheral blood, taken 28 days after the second AZD1222 dose. The receptor source for this set is an adult who received the AZD1222 COVID-19 vaccine.

V and J are TRBV5-5 and TRBJ2-5; D is undetermined. CDR3 length: 13 amino acids. Germline V gives CDR1 SGHKS, CDR2 YYEKEE (reference sequence). The V end was cut by 1 base, the J end by 4 bases, with 8 bases between. The CDR3 nucleotides read TGTGCCAGCAGCTTGACCCCCCGAGAGACCCAGTACTTC. The encoded protein is CASSLTPRETQYF.

The CDR3 DNA is TGTGCCAGCAGCCAGGCGGGTGACCTCACAGATACGCAGTATTTT. Protein product: CASSQAGDLTDTQYF. V is TRBV3-1 (or the pseudogene TRBV3-2) and J is TRBJ2-3; D may be TRBD2 (5 bases). Germline assignment: CDR1 LGHDT and CDR2 YNNKEL (reference sequence). Trimming removed 3 bases at V and 2 bases at J, with 12 bases between. This CDR3 region has 15 residues.

The chain joins TRBV18 to TRBJ2-1; 8 bases agree with TRBD1. V was clipped by 4 bases and J by 12 bases; unmatched bases: 17. This CDR3 spans 16 amino acids. The germline V gene has CDR1 KGHSH and CDR2 LQKENI. CDR3 protein: CASSLYTGQDALGQFF. The CDR3 bases are TGTGCCAGCTCACTCTACACGGGACAGGACGCCCTGGGGCAGTTCTTC. Based on the CDR3 plus reference TRBV18 and TRBJ2-1, the full variable domain is NAGVMQNPRHLVRRRGQEARLRCSPMKGHSHVYWYRQLPEEGLKFMVYLQKENIIDESGMPKERFSAEFPKEGPSILRIQQVVRGDSAAYFCASSLYTGQDALGQFFGPGTRLTVL.

The chain carries TRBV7-9 and TRBJ2-1, with 11 bases identical to TRBD2. The CDR3 is made up of 17 amino acids. Germline values: CDR1 SEHNR, CDR2 FQNEAQ (reference sequence). V was clipped by 5 bases and J by 1 base; unmatched bases: 7. The CDR3 sequence is CASSPRTSGLSYNEQFF. The DNA of the CDR3 is TGTGCCAGCAGCCCTCGGACTAGCGGGTTGTCCTACAATGAGCAGTTCTTC.

V gene TRBV3-1 (or the pseudogene TRBV3-2) combines with J gene TRBJ1-2; possibly TRBD1 for D (5 bases). The CDR3 is made up of 17 amino acids. Germline V gene sequence: CDR1 LGHDT, CDR2 YNNKEL (reference sequence). V was clipped by 2 bases and J by 3 bases, with 19 bases between them. The CDR3 spells CASSQHSGLGGYYGYTF. The CDR3 region has the DNA TGTGCCAGCAGCCAACATTCAGGGTTGGGGGGTTACTATGGCTACACCTTC.

The genes are TRBV7-2 and TRBJ2-7; 7 bases align to TRBD1. V shed 4 bases and J 0 bases; nucleotides not matched to a gene: 3. CDR3 length equals 14 residues. CDR1 SGHTA and CDR2 FQGNSA come from the germline V gene. The CDR3 here is CASSSTGNSYEQYF. In DNA form, the CDR3 reads TGTGCCAGCAGCTCGACAGGGAACTCCTACGAGCAGTACTTC.

The chain employs TRBV7-9 and TRBJ1-4, with 8 bases fitting TRBD1. CDR3 size: 14 residues. V was clipped by 3 bases and J by 7 bases; unmatched bases: 4. CDR1 and CDR2 (germline): SEHNR, FQNEAQ (reference sequence). The CDR3 nucleotides are TGTGCCAGCAGCTTGACAGGGGACAGTGAAAAACTGTTTTTT. Its protein product is CASSLTGDSEKLFF.

The gene calls are TRBV2 and TRBJ1-5, with TRBD1 matching over 9 bases. V lost 6 bases, J lost 5 bases, and 8 bases stayed unmatched. The CDR3 consists of 15 residues. CDR1 is SNHLY and CDR2 is FYNNEI in the germline V gene. The chain's CDR3 is CASSGGQGRDQPQHF. CDR3 coding DNA: TGTGCCAGCAGCGGGGGACAGGGAAGGGATCAGCCCCAGCATTTT.